One sample yielded the 7 T cell receptor beta chains listed below, sequenced in a study of blood T cell repertoires in COVID-19. TCRdb keeps only in-frame clones here, not all; method: immunoSEQ multiplex PCR. The profile shows about 150,000 clones, roughly 86% of them singletons. What was sequenced was peripheral blood. The receptor set was obtained from a man aged 55 to 70 with COVID-19, enrolled during active disease.

Here the CDR3 DNA reads TGCGCCAGCTGGCCGGGACAGGGAAGTGCCGGGGAGCTGTTTTTT. Residues: CASWPGQGSAGELFF. The V and J genes are TRBV5-1 and TRBJ2-2, with 9 bases aligning to TRBD1. With V trimmed by 7 bases and J by 6 bases, 10 bases remained unmatched. The CDR3 has 15 residues. Germline CDR1 and CDR2: SGHRS and YFSETQ.

As to this clone: Germline is not matched at one junction end, which may reflect a read error. The same CDR3 is also encoded by other DNA sequences in this sample. The rearrangement links TRBV6-2 or TRBV6-3 to TRBJ1-4, with TRBD1 identical over 8 bases. This CDR3 comprises 15 residues. Per germline, CDR1 MNHEY and CDR2 SVGEGT. CDR3 region: CASSYFQGASEKLFF. Written as DNA, the CDR3 is TGTGCCAGCAGCTACTTCCAGGGGGCTAGTGAAAAACTGTTTTTT.

This rearrangement joins TRBV30 to TRBJ1-5; possible D gene TRBD1, 6 bases. V shed 2 bases and J shed 4 bases, with 9 bases lying between them. This CDR3 has 13 residues. CDR1 GTSNPN and CDR2 SVGIG come from the germline V gene (reference sequence). The CDR3 spells CAWSRDMNQPQHF. As DNA, the CDR3 is TGTGCCTGGAGTAGGGACATGAATCAGCCCCAGCATTTT.

The V and J genes are TRBV5-1 and TRBJ1-2, with D maybe TRBD1 (5 bases). CDR1 SGHRS and CDR2 YFSETQ come from the germline V gene. Trimming removed 0 bases from V and 6 bases from J, with 15 bases in between. The CDR3 has 15 residues. The chain's CDR3 is CASSLGSGEANGYTF. CDR3 sequence (DNA): TGCGCCAGCAGCTTGGGGTCGGGGGAGGCCAATGGCTACACCTTC.

The count of this clone is one. The chain is built from TRBV12-3 or TRBV12-4 and TRBJ1-2; D remains ambiguous. The CDR3 extends over 12 amino acids. The V end lost 1 base, the J end lost 5 bases, and 5 bases lay between the germline ends. The DNA for the CDR3 is TGTGCCAGCAGTTTAGGTCGGTATGGCTACACCTTC. Translation gives CASSLGRYGYTF.

The genes are TRBV6-2 or TRBV6-3 and TRBJ2-3; D unclear. The V gene's germline CDR1 is MNHEY and CDR2 SVGEGT. Between the trimmed V and J ends, which lost 2 bases and 0 bases, there was a span of 3 bases. The CDR3 is 13 amino acids. The CDR3: CASSYLSTDTQYF. The CDR3 bases are TGTGCCAGCAGTTACCTAAGCACAGATACGCAGTATTTT.

The chain employs TRBV18 and TRBJ2-7; 8 nucleotides match TRBD1. This CDR3 has 15 amino acids. The germline V gene has CDR1 KGHSH and CDR2 LQKENI. V lost 6 bases, J lost 0 bases, and 7 bases stayed unmatched. CDR3 amino acids: CASSEGQGRSYEQYF. The CDR3, as DNA: TGTGCCAGCTCCGAAGGACAGGGCCGCTCCTACGAGCAGTACTTC.